This TCR beta chain emerged from a study of blood T cell repertoires in COVID-19. Trimming removed 0 bases at V and 6 bases at J, with 11 bases between. The CDR3 is made up of 14 amino acids. CDR1 SGHRS and CDR2 YFSETQ come from the germline V gene. Produced via immunoSEQ multiplex PCR; TCRdb's table is partial and in-frame only. The sample consists of more than 300,000 clones, approximately 88% of them appearing once. The receptor was derived from a young woman with COVID-19, enrolled during active disease. The J gene is TRBJ2-3, the V gene TRBV5-1; D call uncertain. The sample comprised peripheral blood. The CDR3 region has the DNA TGCGCCAGCAGCTTGGAGCATCCGAGGGATACGCAGTATTTT. As protein: CASSLEHPRDTQYF.